This T cell receptor (beta chain) was captured in a study of control samples from healthy donors and cancer patients. The ends were cut back, 4 bases at V and 2 bases at J, with 9 bases in the middle. There are 14 residues in the CDR3. Germline values: CDR1 SNHLY, CDR2 FYNNEI. The data were produced by immunoSEQ multiplex PCR, yet TCRdb's version contains in-frame clones alone and is incomplete. The sample has about 77,000 clones; about 92% are singletons. J is TRBJ2-1 and V is TRBV2; D gene uncertain. The receptor comes from a woman aged 55-75 years in good health. Sequences were obtained from blood. The CDR3 protein is CASSASGPYNEQFF. The CDR3 bases are TGTGCCAGCAGTGCCTCGGGCCCCTACAATGAGCAGTTCTTC.